Shown below are 4 T cell receptor beta chains from a single sample sequenced in a study of response to subunit inactivated influenza vaccine. TCRdb fed the RT-PCR reads into MiXCR, producing one record per CDR3 protein. The table lists over 800,000 distinct CDR3 sequences, 21% of them singletons, with roughly 10% in the top ten. The specimen comprised PBMCs from blood, sampled approximately 5 days after vaccination. The receptors were gathered from a man aged 50 or older who received an inactivated influenza vaccine.

This clonotype has only a few counts. The chain has TRBV11-2 and TRBJ1-1; TRBD1 matches at 8 bases. Germline V gene data show CDR1 as SGHAT and CDR2 as FQNNGV. This CDR3 region has 14 residues. V lost 5 bases to trimming and J lost 3 bases; unmatched junction nucleotides: 5. The CDR3 spells CASSTDRADTEAFF. The CDR3 bases are TGTGCCAGCAGCACGGACAGGGCCGACACTGAAGCTTTCTTT. The full variable domain, in which reference TRBV11-2 and TRBJ1-1 provide the parts outside the CDR3, is EAGVAQSPRYKIIEKRQSVAFWCNPISGHATLYWYQQILGQGPKLLIQFQNNGVVDDSQLPKDRFSAERLKGVDSTLKIQPAKLEDSAVYLCASSTDRADTEAFFGQGTRLTVV.

In its sample, this clonotype was seen a few times. The CDR3 here is CASTKTGSNYRGKLFF. The DNA of the CDR3 is TGTGCCAGCACTAAAACAGGATCTAACTATCGGGGGAAACTGTTTTTT. The genes are TRBV6-4 and TRBJ1-4; the D gene is possibly TRBD1 (5 bases). This CDR3 is built from 16 residues. Germline V gene sequence: CDR1 MRHNA, CDR2 SNTAGT. V was cut by 7 bases and J by 11 bases, with 26 bases left in between.

The rearrangement joins TRBV20-1 to TRBJ2-7; D is perhaps TRBD1 (5 bases). The germline V and J ends were trimmed by 7 bases and 7 bases, with 11 bases remaining between them. The CDR3 spans 10 residues. The germline gives CDR1 DFQATT, CDR2 SNEGSKA (reference sequence). DNA of the CDR3: TGCAGTGTCAGGGTGGTAGAGCAGTACTTC. Translated: CSVRVVEQYF.

The V and J genes are TRBV5-4 and TRBJ2-6; 10 bases map to TRBD2. The ends lost 2 bases at V and 4 bases at J; junction bases unmatched: 9. Germline CDR1 SGHNT, CDR2 YYREEE (reference sequence). The CDR3 loop spans 18 amino acids. The CDR3 loop reads CASSFLAGETGGANVLTF. The DNA for the CDR3 is TGTGCCAGCAGCTTCCTAGCGGGAGAAACGGGCGGGGCCAACGTCCTGACTTTC.